The 6 T cell receptor beta chains below come from one sample, sequenced in a study of cytomegalovirus exposure and HLA in healthy donors. Primers included in the PCR were 60 Vbeta and 13 Jbeta primers. The repertoire was sequenced with immunoSEQ multiplex PCR; TCRdb's copy has only in-frame clones and lacks some. The sample gives 190,000 or so clones, about 80% of which show up once; about 0.64% is in the top ten. The specimen was PBMCs. These receptors were collected from a boy aged 5-17 years in good health and CMV-seronegative.

V is TRBV14 and J is TRBJ1-4; TRBD1 is a possible D gene (5 bases). Per the germline V gene, CDR1 is SGHDN and CDR2 is FVKESK. CDR3 length: 17 residues. Trimming removed 2 bases at V and 0 bases at J, with 13 bases between. This CDR3 is CASSQRQGSSTNEKLFF. For the CDR3, the DNA is TGTGCCAGCAGCCAAAGGCAGGGAAGTTCAACTAATGAAAAACTGTTTTTT.

This sequence joins TRBV27 and TRBJ1-2, with 7 bases matching TRBD1. CDR3 length: 15 residues. Trimming at V came to 6 bases and at J to 0 bases, leaving 7 bases not matched to a gene. The germline V gene has CDR1 MNHEY and CDR2 SMNVEV (reference sequence). The CDR3 loop reads CASSLQGLTNYGYTF. The CDR3 DNA reads TGTGCCAGCAGCCTACAGGGGCTCACTAACTATGGCTACACCTTC.

This chain uses TRBV30 with TRBJ2-1; TRBD2 is a possible D gene (6 bases). Germline V gene data show CDR1 as GTSNPN and CDR2 as SVGIG (reference sequence). The CDR3 is made up of 15 amino acids. Trimming removed 0 bases from V and 7 bases from J, with 16 bases in between. The CDR3 bases are TGTGCCTGGAGTGTGGGGGGATTTGGGGGGAATGAGCAGTTCTTC. It specifies CAWSVGGFGGNEQFF. Filled out from reference TRBV30 and TRBJ2-1, the complete variable domain reads SQTIHQWPATLVQPVGSPLSLECTVEGTSNPNLYWYRQAAGRGLQLLFYSVGIGQISSEVPQNLSASRPQDRQFILSSKKLLLSDSGFYLCAWSVGGFGGNEQFFGPGTRLTVL.

This sequence joins TRBV7-3 and TRBJ2-5; 8 bases agree with TRBD2. In germline, CDR1 is SGHTA, CDR2 FQGTGA. This CDR3 contains 15 residues. Losses at the gene ends were 5 bases for V and 4 bases for J; bases not matched to a gene: 9. The CDR3 loop is CASSLIAGSGETQYF. The CDR3 coding sequence is TGTGCCAGCAGCCTCATAGCGGGATCGGGAGAGACCCAGTACTTC. Using reference TRBV7-3 and TRBJ2-5 for the parts outside the CDR3, the full variable domain is GAGVSQTPSNKVTEKGKYVELRCDPISGHTALYWYRQSLGQGPEFLIYFQGTGAADDSGLPNDRFFAVRPEGSVSTLKIQRTERGDSAVYLCASSLIAGSGETQYFGPGTRLLVL.

The rearrangement links TRBV2 to TRBJ2-3, with 8 bases fitting TRBD2. CDR1 is SNHLY and CDR2 is FYNNEI in the germline V gene. The CDR3 extends over 15 amino acids. As DNA, the CDR3 is TGTGTCACCCCGGACGAGCGGGAGTGGGGAGATACGCAGTATTTT. It is translated as CVTPDEREWGDTQYF. The whole variable domain, remainder taken from reference TRBV2 and TRBJ2-3, is EPEVTQTPSHQVTQMGQEVILRCVPISNHLYFYWYRQILGQKVEFLVSFYNNEISEKSEIFDDQFSVERPDGSNFTLKIRSTKLEDSAMYFCVTPDEREWGDTQYFGPGTRLTVL.

The V call is TRBV7-6, the J call TRBJ1-2; 7 nucleotides match TRBD1. This CDR3 comprises 14 residues. From germline, CDR1 is SGHVS and CDR2 FNYEAQ. V dropped 1 base and J dropped 4; count of bases not matched to a gene: 3. The CDR3 spells CASSLGQGSYGYTF. The CDR3 DNA reads as TGTGCCAGCAGCTTAGGACAGGGAAGCTATGGCTACACCTTC. The whole variable domain, filled in from reference TRBV7-6 and TRBJ1-2, reads GAGVSQSPRYKVTKRGQDVALRCDPISGHVSLYWYRQALGQGPEFLTYFNYEAQQDKSGLPNDRFSAERPEGSISTLTIQRTEQRDSAMYRCASSLGQGSYGYTFGSGTRLTVV.